This entry lists 26 T cell receptor beta chains sequenced from one sample in a study of T cells after posttransplantation cyclophosphamide. Assay used: immunoSEQ multiplex PCR; TCRdb lists only in-frame clones, some missing. The sample shows 40,000 to 45,000 clones, no singletons; the ten largest hold roughly 2%. The sample consisted of PBMCs. These receptors came from a man aged 40-55 years in good health, CMV-negative, and a related stem cell transplant donor.

The V gene is TRBV10-2, the J gene TRBJ2-5, with TRBD2 matching over 15 bases. The CDR3 is made up of 17 amino acids. Looked up from germline, CDR1 is WSHSY and CDR2 is SAAADI. J was trimmed by 2 bases and V by 7 bases; bases with no gene match: 8. The CDR3 DNA is TGCGCCAGCATGCGGACTAGCGGGGGGGCCGAGCAAGAGACCCAGTACTTC. Its translation: CASMRTSGGAEQETQYF.

This clone appeared many times. The CDR3 nucleotides are TGCGCCAGCAGCCCTAGCGGGCCCACAGATACGCAGTATTTT. It encodes CASSPSGPTDTQYF. This chain uses TRBV4-1 with TRBJ2-3; 8 bases match TRBD2. The CDR3 consists of 14 residues. CDR1 is MGHRA and CDR2 is YSYEKL in the germline V gene. J lost 2 bases, V lost 4 bases, and 2 bases had no gene match.

The table lists this clone with many counts. The chain couples TRBV19 to TRBJ1-2; the D gene is possibly TRBD1 (6 bases). The CDR3 has 12 residues. CDR1 LNHDA and CDR2 SQIVND come from the germline V gene (reference sequence). Trimming took 5 bases from V and 13 from J, leaving 17 bases between them. In DNA, the CDR3 is TGTGCCAGTAGTCTCTACAACAGGGAGCCCACCTTC. Amino acid sequence: CASSLYNREPTF.

This clone was detected only a few times. This chain uses TRBV14 with TRBJ2-1; 8 bases agree with TRBD2. This CDR3 has 16 residues. The V segment lost 3 bases and the J segment 4 bases; nucleotides outside the gene matches: 8. CDR1 and CDR2 (germline): SGHDN, FVKESK. The CDR3 bases are TGTGCCAGCAGCCACCTCGGCGGGGGGAGGTACAATGAGCAGTTCTTC. It yields the protein CASSHLGGGRYNEQFF.

This clone has only a few counts. J is TRBJ2-3 and V is TRBV29-1; D may be TRBD2 (6 bases). From germline, CDR1 is SQVTM and CDR2 ANQGSEA. Trimming pared 4 bases from V and 3 bases from J, leaving 17 bases between. The CDR3 has 15 residues. The CDR3 bases are TGCAGCGTTGTCACCCAAAGCGGGCGGACAGATACGCAGTATTTT. This encodes CSVVTQSGRTDTQYF.

This clone has just a few counts. This sequence joins TRBV6-5 and TRBJ2-2; the D gene is possibly TRBD1 (6 bases). Trimming took 7 bases from V and 5 from J, leaving 17 bases between them. The CDR3 contains 15 residues. Germline assignment: CDR1 MNHEY and CDR2 SVGAGI. CDR3 bases: TGTGCCAGCACCCTTACAGGGATAAGAACCGGGGAGCTGTTTTTT. Its translation is CASTLTGIRTGELFF.

This clone was observed at least ten times. This chain uses TRBV7-9 with TRBJ1-6; D gene ambiguous. V was cut by 4 bases and J by 6 bases, with 4 bases left in between. The CDR3 has 12 amino acids. CDR1 is SEHNR and CDR2 is FQNEAQ in the germline V gene (reference sequence). The CDR3 DNA reads as TGTGCCAGCAGCTCCATTAATTCACCCCTCCACTTT. Residues: CASSSINSPLHF.

At least ten counts were recorded for this clone. This chain joins TRBV29-1 and TRBJ2-7; TRBD1 matches at 7 bases. V lost 6 bases, J lost 3 bases, and 11 bases stayed unmatched. This CDR3 contains 14 residues. The germline gives CDR1 SQVTM, CDR2 ANQGSEA. CDR3 sequence reads: CSVRDSSPSYEQYF. The CDR3 bases are TGCAGCGTGAGGGACAGCTCACCCAGCTACGAGCAGTACTTC.

V gene TRBV18 combines with J gene TRBJ1-1; TRBD1 matches at 9 bases. The CDR3 loop spans 15 amino acids. V lost 5 bases and J lost 5; bases outside the gene matches: 9. Germline V gives CDR1 KGHSH, CDR2 LQKENI. The CDR3 sequence is CASSITDRGGTEAFF. CDR3 nucleotides: TGTGCCAGCTCAATAACTGACAGGGGGGGGACTGAAGCTTTCTTT.

This clone was detected many times. This chain joins TRBV6-5 and TRBJ2-7; D gene uncertain. V gave up 5 bases and J gave up 1 base, with 9 bases separating them. The germline gives CDR1 MNHEY, CDR2 SVGAGI. This CDR3 comprises 13 residues. The CDR3 here is CASSPSSSYEQYF. In DNA, the CDR3 is TGTGCCAGCAGTCCAAGTAGTTCCTACGAGCAGTACTTC.

Only a few counts were recorded for this clone. The J gene is TRBJ2-2, the V gene TRBV5-1; D is ambiguous. Trimming took 4 bases from V and 2 from J, leaving 15 bases between them. Germline CDR1 SGHRS, CDR2 YFSETQ. CDR3 length: 16 amino acids. The CDR3 nucleotides are TGCGCCAGCAGCCCCACCCCCGAGAGAAACACCGGGGAGCTGTTTTTT. The encoded protein is CASSPTPERNTGELFF.

This clone has more than one count but fewer than ten. This chain's CDR3 is CATSREGGVGFASSYNEQFF. CDR3 nucleotide sequence: TGTGCCACCAGCAGAGAGGGGGGAGTAGGTTTCGCGAGCTCCTACAATGAGCAGTTCTTC. This chain uses TRBV15 with TRBJ2-1; maybe TRBD2 (6 bases). Trimming left V 0 bases short and J 0 bases short, with 21 bases between. The germline gives CDR1 LNHNV, CDR2 YYDKDF (reference sequence). This CDR3 is built from 20 residues.

In this sample, this clone turned up a few times. The chain has TRBV11-1 and TRBJ1-6; 10 bases align to TRBD1. J lost 12 bases, V lost 2 bases, and 7 bases had no gene match. The CDR3 spans 15 residues. The germline gives CDR1 SGHAT, CDR2 FQDESV (reference sequence). CDR3 amino acids: CASSLSTGGEGPLHF. The CDR3 DNA follows: TGTGCCAGCAGCTTATCGACAGGGGGCGAGGGACCCCTCCACTTT.

This clone was detected ten times or more. This sequence joins TRBV7-6 and TRBJ2-5; unclear D gene. CDR1 and CDR2 (germline): SGHVS, FNYEAQ. Trimming stripped 1 base from V and 2 bases from J, with 20 bases between. The CDR3 extends over 18 amino acids. The CDR3 loop is CASSLGLASRSVQETQYF. The CDR3 DNA follows: TGTGCCAGCAGCTTAGGTCTGGCCTCAAGGAGTGTTCAAGAGACCCAGTACTTC.

This chain uses TRBV15 with TRBJ2-7; 7 nucleotides align to TRBD1. V was pared by 3 bases and J by 1 base, with 3 bases of the junction left unmatched. Per germline, CDR1 LNHNV and CDR2 YYDKDF (reference sequence). This CDR3 region has 14 residues. In DNA, the CDR3 is TGTGCCACCAGCAGCCGGGACAGTTCCTACGAGCAGTACTTC. It yields the protein CATSSRDSSYEQYF. The full variable domain, completed using reference TRBV15 and TRBJ2-7, is DAMVIQNPRYQVTQFGKPVTLSCSQTLNHNVMYWYQQKSSQAPKLLFHYYDKDFNNEADTPDNFQSRRPNTSFCFLDIRSPGLGDTAMYLCATSSRDSSYEQYFGPGTRLTVT.

In this sample, this clone turned up many times. V gene TRBV14 combines with J gene TRBJ2-3, with D maybe TRBD2 (5 bases). CDR1 and CDR2 (germline): SGHDN, FVKESK. V lost 1 base and J 0 bases, leaving 11 bases between the germline ends. The CDR3 is 16 amino acids. CDR3: CASSQGFGLSTDTQYF. In nucleotides, the CDR3 is TGTGCCAGCAGCCAAGGGTTTGGACTTAGCACAGATACGCAGTATTTT.

This clone was picked up many times. The rearrangement uses TRBV11-3 and TRBJ2-1, with 12 positions matching TRBD2. Germline assignment: CDR1 SGHNT and CDR2 YENEEA. J was trimmed by 6 bases and V by 5 bases; bases with no gene match: 8. The CDR3 contains 16 residues. Here the CDR3 reads CASSARLAGDTNEQFF. For the CDR3, the DNA is TGTGCCAGCAGCGCCAGACTAGCGGGGGATACCAATGAGCAGTTCTTC.

In this sample, this clone turned up many times. CDR3 sequence reads: CASSLEGQDYEQYF. The CDR3 coding sequence is TGTGCCAGCAGCTTAGAAGGACAGGACTACGAGCAGTACTTC. The chain joins TRBV11-2 to TRBJ2-7; 7 nucleotides agree with TRBD1. The V and J ends lost 0 bases and 3 bases, in that order; junction bases with no gene match: 2. The CDR3 consists of 14 residues. The germline V gene encodes CDR1 SGHAT and CDR2 FQNNGV.

The table lists this clone with many counts. This chain joins TRBV18 and TRBJ1-4; TRBD1 might be the D (5 bases). The CDR3 totals 14 residues. Trimming removed 4 bases at V and 3 bases at J, with 9 bases between. Germline CDR1 is KGHSH and CDR2 is LQKENI. The CDR3 is CASSRDSSNEKLFF. The CDR3 bases are TGTGCCAGCTCACGAGACAGTTCTAATGAAAAACTGTTTTTT.

This clone was detected many times. V gene TRBV15 combines with J gene TRBJ2-2; 8 nucleotides agree with TRBD1. CDR1 is LNHNV, CDR2 YYDKDF, per germline (reference sequence). This CDR3 contains 15 residues. J was trimmed by 5 bases and V by 3 bases; bases with no gene match: 5. The CDR3 nucleotides are TGTGCCACCAGCAGTGGACAGGGTTGGACCGGGGAGCTGTTTTTT. Protein sequence: CATSSGQGWTGELFF.

This clone was seen ten or more times. The genes are TRBV11-3 and TRBJ2-3; 9 positions agree with TRBD1. This CDR3 comprises 17 residues. Germline assignment: CDR1 SGHNT and CDR2 YENEEA. Trimming cost V 4 bases and J 8 bases; bases outside gene matches: 16. The CDR3 sequence is CASSYQRTDRGWGTQYF. The DNA of the CDR3 is TGTGCCAGCAGCTACCAACGGACGGACAGGGGATGGGGTACGCAGTATTTT. Full variable domain (remainder filled in from reference TRBV11-3 and TRBJ2-3): EAGVVQSPRYKIIEKKQPVAFWCNPISGHNTLYWYLQNLGQGPELLIRYENEEAVDDSQLPKDRFSAERLKGVDSTLKIQPAELGDSAVYLCASSYQRTDRGWGTQYFGPGTRLTVL.

This clone was seen many times. This chain joins TRBV27 and TRBJ2-1; D not certain. The CDR3 loop spans 13 amino acids. V was cut by 6 bases and J by 1 base, with 7 bases left in between. Germline V CDR1 and CDR2: MNHEY, SMNVEV (reference sequence). CDR3 region: CASSKQSYNEQFF. CDR3 in DNA: TGTGCCAGCAGCAAACAATCCTACAATGAGCAGTTCTTC.

This clone has more than one count but fewer than ten. The V and J genes are TRBV7-2 and TRBJ2-3, with D hard to call. The CDR3 length is 16 residues. The germline V gene encodes CDR1 SGHTA and CDR2 FQGNSA. V was trimmed by 1 base and J by 6 bases, leaving 17 bases between them. CDR3 sequence reads: CASSLGAAGSRDTQYF. Here the CDR3 DNA reads TGTGCCAGCAGCTTAGGAGCAGCTGGATCCAGGGATACGCAGTATTTT. Based on the CDR3 plus reference TRBV7-2 and TRBJ2-3, the full variable domain is GAGVSQSPSNKVTEKGKDVELRCDPISGHTALYWYRQSLGQGLEFLIYFQGNSAPDKSGLPSDRFSAERTGGSVSTLTIQRTQQEDSAVYLCASSLGAAGSRDTQYFGPGTRLTVL.

The table lists this clone with many counts. The chain combines TRBV28 with TRBJ2-7; D call uncertain. CDR3 length equals 14 residues. Per germline, CDR1 MDHEN and CDR2 SYDVKM. Trimming removed 3 bases at V and 3 bases at J, with 12 bases between. The CDR3 sequence: CASSLSGGYYEQYV. CDR3 sequence (DNA): TGTGCCAGCAGTTTGTCGGGTGGGTACTACGAGCAGTACGTC.

Only a few counts were recorded for this clone. This chain links TRBV19 with TRBJ2-3; D is undetermined. CDR1 is LNHDA and CDR2 is SQIVND in the germline V gene (reference sequence). The ends were cut back, 3 bases at V and 2 bases at J, with 6 bases in the middle. The length of the CDR3 is 13 residues. The CDR3 sequence is CASSIGLTDTQYF. In nucleotides, the CDR3 is TGTGCCAGTAGTATTGGGCTCACAGATACGCAGTATTTT.

This clone has a count of ten or more. The chain combines TRBV15 with TRBJ1-2, with 8 bases matching TRBD1. The CDR3 covers 15 residues. The germline CDR1 and CDR2 sequences are LNHNV and YYDKDF (reference sequence). V was pared by 3 bases and J by 5 bases, with 8 bases of the junction left unmatched. This chain's CDR3 is CATSSEDRVRYGYTF. The CDR3 DNA is TGTGCCACCAGCAGTGAGGACAGGGTGAGGTATGGCTACACCTTC.